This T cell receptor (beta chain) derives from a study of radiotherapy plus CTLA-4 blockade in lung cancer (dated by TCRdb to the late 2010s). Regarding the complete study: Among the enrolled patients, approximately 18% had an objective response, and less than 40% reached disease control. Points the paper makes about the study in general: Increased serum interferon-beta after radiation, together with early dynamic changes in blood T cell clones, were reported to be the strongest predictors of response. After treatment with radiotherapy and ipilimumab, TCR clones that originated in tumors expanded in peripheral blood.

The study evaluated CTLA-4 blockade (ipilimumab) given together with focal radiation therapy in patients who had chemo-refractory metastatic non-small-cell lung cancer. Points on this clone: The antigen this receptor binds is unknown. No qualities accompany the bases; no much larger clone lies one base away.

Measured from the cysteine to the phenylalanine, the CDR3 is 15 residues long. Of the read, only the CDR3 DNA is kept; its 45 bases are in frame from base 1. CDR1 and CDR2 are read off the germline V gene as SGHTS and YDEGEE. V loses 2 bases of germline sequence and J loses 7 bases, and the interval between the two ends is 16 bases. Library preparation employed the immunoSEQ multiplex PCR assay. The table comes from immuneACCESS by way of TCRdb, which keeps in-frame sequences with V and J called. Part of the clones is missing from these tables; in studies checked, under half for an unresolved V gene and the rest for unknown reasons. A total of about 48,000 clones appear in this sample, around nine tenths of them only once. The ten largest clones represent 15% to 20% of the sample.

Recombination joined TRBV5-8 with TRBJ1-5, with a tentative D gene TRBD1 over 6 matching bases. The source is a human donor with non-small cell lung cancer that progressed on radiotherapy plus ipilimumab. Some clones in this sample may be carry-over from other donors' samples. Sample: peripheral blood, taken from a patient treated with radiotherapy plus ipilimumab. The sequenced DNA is TGTGCCAGCAGCTTCCTAAGGGGGGGAGGGCAGCCCCAGCATTTT. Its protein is CASSFLRGGGQPQHF. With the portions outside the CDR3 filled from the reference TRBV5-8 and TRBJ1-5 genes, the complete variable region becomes EAGVTQSPTHLIKTRGQQATLRCSPISGHTSVYWYQQALGLGLQFLLWYDEGEERNRGNFPPRFSGRQFPNYSSELNVNALELEDSALYLCASSFLRGGGQPQHFGDGTRLSIL.